This T cell receptor beta chain originates from a study of T cell changes during pregnancy in multiple sclerosis (dated by TCRdb to between 2018 and 2021). As for the study more broadly: The study examined how the T cell repertoire changed over the course of pregnancy in women with multiple sclerosis.

The CDR3 runs 16 residues from the cysteine to the phenylalanine. Only the CDR3 region is kept as DNA, spanning 48 bases read in frame from base 1. Here V drops 2 bases and J drops 6 bases, and the junction holds 11 bases not matched to any gene. Reading the germline V gene gives CDR1 SGHDN and CDR2 FVKESK. With regard to this clone: Its binding antigen is unknown. Base qualities are not recorded, but no much larger clone differs from it by a single base.

Receptor libraries were prepared by the immunoSEQ multiplex PCR assay. This immuneACCESS table, as held by TCRdb, lists in-frame sequences with V and J called but not all clones. Of the missing ones, under half trace to an unresolved V gene in checked studies; the others have no known cause. Across this sample there are 50,000 or so clones, with approximately 94% seen only once. The ten largest clones add up to roughly 0.34% of the sample. The sequence joins TRBV14 to TRBJ2-3, and TRBD2 aligns with 7 junction nucleotides. The sequencing here drew on CD4+ T cells from peripheral blood mononuclear cells, taken in the third trimester of pregnancy. This clonotype originated in a female donor with multiple sclerosis, enrolled in a pregnancy study. The nucleotide sequence is TGTGCCAGCAGCCAACGAGGGAGGGCCCTACGGGATACGCAGTATTTT. This sequence encodes CASSQRGRALRDTQYF.